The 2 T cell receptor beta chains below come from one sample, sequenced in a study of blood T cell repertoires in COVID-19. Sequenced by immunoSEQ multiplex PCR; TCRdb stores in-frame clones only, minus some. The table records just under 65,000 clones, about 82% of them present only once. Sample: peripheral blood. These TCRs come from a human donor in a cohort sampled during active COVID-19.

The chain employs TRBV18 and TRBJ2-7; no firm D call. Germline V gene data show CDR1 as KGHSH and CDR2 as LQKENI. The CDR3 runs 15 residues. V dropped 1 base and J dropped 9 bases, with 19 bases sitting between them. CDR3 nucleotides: TGTGCCAGCTCACCACTTCTCGACTCCAAATCGGCGCAGTACTTC. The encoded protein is CASSPLLDSKSAQYF.

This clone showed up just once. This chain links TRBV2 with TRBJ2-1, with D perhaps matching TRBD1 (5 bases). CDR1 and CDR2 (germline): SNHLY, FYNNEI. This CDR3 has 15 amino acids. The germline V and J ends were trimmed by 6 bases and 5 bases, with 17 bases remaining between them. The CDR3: CASSPPRALNNEQFF. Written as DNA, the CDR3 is TGTGCCAGCAGCCCCCCCAGGGCTTTGAACAATGAGCAGTTCTTC.